A single sample is the source of the 5 T cell receptor beta chains below, sequenced in a study of esophageal squamous cell carcinoma under preoperative chemotherapy. TCRdb reprocessed the PCR reads with MiXCR, giving one entry per CDR3 protein. The table shows about 16,000 distinct CDR3 sequences, with more than 45% occurring only once. The time point: before preoperative PTX-NDP chemotherapy. This material was acquired from a patient given preoperative chemotherapy. Source of these receptors: a human donor with esophageal squamous cell carcinoma. The donor label of this sample is uncertain.

Ten or more counts support this clonotype. The genes are TRBV27 and TRBJ2-5; D ambiguous. V was cut by 3 bases and J by 1 base, with 3 bases left in between. Germline CDR1 is MNHEY and CDR2 is SMNVEV (reference sequence). CDR3 length: 12 amino acids. The CDR3 reads CASSFLQETQYF. The DNA for the CDR3 is TGTGCCAGCAGTTTCCTCCAAGAGACCCAGTACTTC.

The J gene is TRBJ2-1, the V gene TRBV7-2, with 7 bases aligning to TRBD1. Germline V gene data show CDR1 as SGHTA and CDR2 as FQGNSA. The CDR3 length is 13 residues. J lost 7 bases, V lost 4 bases, and 4 bases had no gene match. The CDR3 coding sequence is TGTGCCAGCAGCTCCTCACAGGGGAATGAGCAGTTCTTC. Translated: CASSSSQGNEQFF.

This clonotype was found a few times. It is likely a read error, because the conserved phenylalanine at the end of the CDR3 is missing. Because the CDR3's place on the DNA is in doubt, the DNA is left out and the CDR3 is given as listed by TCRdb. V is TRBV22-1 and J is TRBJ2-5. TRBV22-1 is termed a pseudogene. Inclusive of both ends, the CDR3 amounts to 17 amino acids. CDR3 sequence: CPGAGDGKVAVTFLPAL.

As to this clonotype: Given the absence of the conserved phenylalanine or tryptophan at the CDR3 end, a read error is likely. This chain joins TRBV6-1 and TRBJ2-1; 7 positions match TRBD2. The J call is uncertain, as TRBJ2-6 better fits the DNA end. Germline loops: CDR1 MNHNS, CDR2 SASEGT. This CDR3 is built from 15 residues. The CDR3 nucleotides are TGTGCCAGCAGGGGGGGGGACTCTGGGGCCAACGTCCTGACTTCC. This gives the protein CASRGGDSGANVLTS.

By sample fraction, this clonotype is large (0.1 to 1%). The rearrangement joins TRBV7-2 to TRBJ2-5; possible D gene TRBD1, 6 bases. With 5 bases removed from V and 3 bases from J, the gap between germline ends came to 13 bases. CDR3 length: 14 residues. Germline values: CDR1 SGHTA, CDR2 FQGNSA. CDR3 region: CASSPTGDKETQYF. The CDR3 nucleotides read TGTGCCAGCAGCCCTACCGGGGACAAAGAGACCCAGTACTTC.